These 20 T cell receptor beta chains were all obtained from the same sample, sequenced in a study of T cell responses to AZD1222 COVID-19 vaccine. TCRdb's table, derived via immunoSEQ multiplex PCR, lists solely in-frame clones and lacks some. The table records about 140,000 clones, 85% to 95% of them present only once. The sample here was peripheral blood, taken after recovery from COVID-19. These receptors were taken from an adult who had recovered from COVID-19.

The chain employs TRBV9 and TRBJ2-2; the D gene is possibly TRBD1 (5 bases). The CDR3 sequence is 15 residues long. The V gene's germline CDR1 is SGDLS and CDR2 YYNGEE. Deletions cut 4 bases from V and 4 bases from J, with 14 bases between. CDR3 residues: CASSPQGDFTGELFF. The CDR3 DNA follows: TGTGCCAGCAGCCCTCAAGGGGATTTCACCGGGGAGCTGTTTTTT.

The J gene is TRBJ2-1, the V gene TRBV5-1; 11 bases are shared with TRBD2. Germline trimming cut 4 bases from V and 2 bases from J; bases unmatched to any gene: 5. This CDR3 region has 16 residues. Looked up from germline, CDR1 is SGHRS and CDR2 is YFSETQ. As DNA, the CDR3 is TGCGCCAGCAGCCGTCAGACTAGCGGGACCTACAATGAGCAGTTCTTC. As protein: CASSRQTSGTYNEQFF. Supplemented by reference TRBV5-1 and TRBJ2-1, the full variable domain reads KAGVTQTPRYLIKTRGQQVTLSCSPISGHRSVSWYQQTPGQGLQFLFEYFSETQRNKGNFPGRFSGRQFSNSRSEMNVSTLELGDSALYLCASSRQTSGTYNEQFFGPGTRLTVL.

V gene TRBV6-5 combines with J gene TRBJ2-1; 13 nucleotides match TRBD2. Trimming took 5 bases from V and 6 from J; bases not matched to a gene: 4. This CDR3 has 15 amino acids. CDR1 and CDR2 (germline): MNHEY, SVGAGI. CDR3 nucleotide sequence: TGTGCCAGCAGTCAAAGACTAGCGGGAGGCAATGAGCAGTTCTTC. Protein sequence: CASSQRLAGGNEQFF.

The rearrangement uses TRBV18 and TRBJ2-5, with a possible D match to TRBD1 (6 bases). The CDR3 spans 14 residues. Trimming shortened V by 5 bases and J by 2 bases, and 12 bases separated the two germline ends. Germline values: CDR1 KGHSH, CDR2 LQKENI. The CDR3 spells CASSRGHQQETQYF. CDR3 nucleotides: TGTGCCAGCTCAAGGGGACACCAGCAAGAGACCCAGTACTTC.

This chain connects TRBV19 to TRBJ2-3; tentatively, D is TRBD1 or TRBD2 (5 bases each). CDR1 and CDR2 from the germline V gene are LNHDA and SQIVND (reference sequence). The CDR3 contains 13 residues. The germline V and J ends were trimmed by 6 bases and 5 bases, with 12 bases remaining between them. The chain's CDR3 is CASRWSGQDTQYF. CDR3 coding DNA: TGTGCCAGTAGATGGAGCGGACAAGATACGCAGTATTTT.

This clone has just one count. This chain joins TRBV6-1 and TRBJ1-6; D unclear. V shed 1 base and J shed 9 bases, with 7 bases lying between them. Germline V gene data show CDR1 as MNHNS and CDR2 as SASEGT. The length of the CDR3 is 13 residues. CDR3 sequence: CASSEEGGSPLHF. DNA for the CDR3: TGTGCCAGCAGTGAAGAGGGTGGTTCACCCCTCCACTTT.

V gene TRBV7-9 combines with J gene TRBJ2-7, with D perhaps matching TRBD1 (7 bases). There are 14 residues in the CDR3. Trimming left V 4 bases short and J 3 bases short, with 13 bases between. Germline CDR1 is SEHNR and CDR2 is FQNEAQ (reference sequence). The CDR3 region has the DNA TGTGCCAGCAGCTCCCCAGGGGGGAGCTACGAGCAGTACTTC. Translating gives CASSSPGGSYEQYF.

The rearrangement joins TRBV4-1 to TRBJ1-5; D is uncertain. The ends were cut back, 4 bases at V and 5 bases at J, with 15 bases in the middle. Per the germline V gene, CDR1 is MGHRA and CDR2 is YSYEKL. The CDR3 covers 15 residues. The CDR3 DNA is TGCGCCAGCAGCCCGGAGACAAGGCTGGATCAGCCCCAGCATTTT. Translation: CASSPETRLDQPQHF.

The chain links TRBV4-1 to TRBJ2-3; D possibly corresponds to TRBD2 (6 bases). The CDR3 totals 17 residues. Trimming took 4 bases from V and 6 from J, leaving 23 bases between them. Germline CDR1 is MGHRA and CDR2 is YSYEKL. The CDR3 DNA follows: TGCGCCAGCAGCCGACGTCTCGCCGCGGGGAGCCAGGATACGCAGTATTTT. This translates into CASSRRLAAGSQDTQYF.

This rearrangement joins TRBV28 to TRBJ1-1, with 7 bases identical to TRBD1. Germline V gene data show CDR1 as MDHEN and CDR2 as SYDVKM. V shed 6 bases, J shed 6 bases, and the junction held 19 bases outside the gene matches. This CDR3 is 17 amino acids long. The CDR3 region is CASRQDRFSVSYAEAFF. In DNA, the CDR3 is TGTGCCAGCAGACAGGACAGGTTCTCGGTTTCTTACGCTGAAGCTTTCTTT.

CDR3 region: CASIPPLPGQGEQYF. In nucleotides, the CDR3 is TGTGCCAGCATTCCCCCGCTCCCCGGACAGGGCGAGCAGTACTTC. This rearrangement joins TRBV28 to TRBJ2-7; 8 bases line up with TRBD1. Per the germline V gene, CDR1 is MDHEN and CDR2 is SYDVKM. The trim removed 7 bases at V and 6 bases at J, leaving 14 bases unmatched. The CDR3 runs 15 residues.

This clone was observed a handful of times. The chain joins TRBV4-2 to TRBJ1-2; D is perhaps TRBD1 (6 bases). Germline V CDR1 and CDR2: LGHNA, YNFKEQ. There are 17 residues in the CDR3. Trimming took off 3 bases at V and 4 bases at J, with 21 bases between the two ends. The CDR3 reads CASSQGKTGQLAYGYTF. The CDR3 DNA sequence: TGTGCCAGCAGCCAGGGAAAAACAGGACAGCTGGCCTATGGCTACACCTTC.

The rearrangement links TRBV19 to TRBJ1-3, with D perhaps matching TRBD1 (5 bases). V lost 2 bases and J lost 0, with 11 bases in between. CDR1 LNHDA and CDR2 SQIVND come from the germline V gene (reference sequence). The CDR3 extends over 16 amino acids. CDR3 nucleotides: TGTGCCAGTAGTATACTTGGGACGGTCTCTGGAAACACCATATATTTT. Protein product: CASSILGTVSGNTIYF.

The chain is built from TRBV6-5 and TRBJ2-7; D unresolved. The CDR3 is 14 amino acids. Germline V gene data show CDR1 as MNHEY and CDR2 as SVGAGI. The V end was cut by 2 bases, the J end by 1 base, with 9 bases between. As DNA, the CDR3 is TGTGCCAGCAGTTACGCGACGGAGTCCTACGAGCAGTACTTC. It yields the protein CASSYATESYEQYF.

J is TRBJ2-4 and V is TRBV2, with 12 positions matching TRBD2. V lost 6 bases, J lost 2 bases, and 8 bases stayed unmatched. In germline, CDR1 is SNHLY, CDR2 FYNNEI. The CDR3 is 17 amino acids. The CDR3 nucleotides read TGTGCCAGCAGACAGGGACTAGCGGGCGGACCCAAAAACATTCAGTACTTC. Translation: CASRQGLAGGPKNIQYF.

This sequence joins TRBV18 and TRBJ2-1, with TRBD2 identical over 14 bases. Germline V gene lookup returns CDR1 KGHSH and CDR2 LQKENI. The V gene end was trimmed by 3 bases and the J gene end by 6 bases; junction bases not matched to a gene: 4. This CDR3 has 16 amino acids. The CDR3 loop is CASSPGTSGRGNEQFF. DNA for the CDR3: TGTGCCAGCTCACCCGGGACTAGCGGGAGAGGCAATGAGCAGTTCTTC. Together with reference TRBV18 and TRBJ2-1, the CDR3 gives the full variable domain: NAGVMQNPRHLVRRRGQEARLRCSPMKGHSHVYWYRQLPEEGLKFMVYLQKENIIDESGMPKERFSAEFPKEGPSILRIQQVVRGDSAAYFCASSPGTSGRGNEQFFGPGTRLTVL.

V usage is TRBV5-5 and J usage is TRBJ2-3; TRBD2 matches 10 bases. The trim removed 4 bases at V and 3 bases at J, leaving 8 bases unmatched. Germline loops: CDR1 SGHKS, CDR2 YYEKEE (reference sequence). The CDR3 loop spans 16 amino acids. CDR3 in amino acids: CASSSLAGASTDTQYF. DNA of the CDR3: TGTGCCAGCAGCAGTCTAGCGGGAGCAAGTACAGATACGCAGTATTTT.

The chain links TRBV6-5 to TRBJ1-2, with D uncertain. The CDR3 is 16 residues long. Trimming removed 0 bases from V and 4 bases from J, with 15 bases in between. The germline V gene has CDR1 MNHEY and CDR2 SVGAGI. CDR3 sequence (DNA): TGTGCCAGCAGTTACTCGAGTGTCGACGTTATCTATGGCTACACCTTC. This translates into CASSYSSVDVIYGYTF.

The CDR3 loop reads CAISTDRAAYEQYF. DNA for the CDR3: TGTGCCATCAGTACGGACAGGGCGGCCTACGAGCAGTACTTC. The genes are TRBV10-3 and TRBJ2-7; the match to TRBD1 covers 8 bases. The CDR3 is 14 residues long. Germline V CDR1 and CDR2: ENHRY, SYGVKD. The V and J ends lost 5 bases and 2 bases, in that order; junction bases with no gene match: 5.

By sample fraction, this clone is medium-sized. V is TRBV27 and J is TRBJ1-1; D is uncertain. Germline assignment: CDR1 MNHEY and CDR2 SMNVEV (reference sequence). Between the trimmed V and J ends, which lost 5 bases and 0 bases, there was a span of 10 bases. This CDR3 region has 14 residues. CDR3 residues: CASSATVMNTEAFF. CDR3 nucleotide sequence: TGTGCCAGCAGTGCAACAGTGATGAACACTGAAGCTTTCTTT.